This is a list of T cell receptor beta chains from one sample in a study of CD8 T cells in ankylosing spondylitis. TCRdb redid the calling of the 5' RACE reads with MiXCR, one entry per CDR3 protein. This sample yields 150,000 to 200,000 distinct CDR3 sequences, of which about 16% are seen a single time; approximately 7.8% belongs to the top ten. Sequencing was carried out using blood, either unsorted or a sorted T cell fraction (not recorded which). These receptors were collected from a male donor with ankylosing spondylitis or in good health (not recorded which). Both conserved end residues are part of each CDR3. The D gene is left open where the match is weak. Where a row states a size, it is once, few, many or the class of an expanded clone; other rows omit it.

j_gene	len	abundance	d_gene	v_gene	CDR3nt	CDR3aa
TRBJ2-3	11	many	-	TRBV20-1	TGCAGTGCTATCCATAGCGATACGCAGTATTTT	CSAIHSDTQYF
TRBJ1-1	14	-	TRBD1	TRBV7-3	TGTGCCAGCAGCTTTCAGGGGGGGAGCACTGAAGCTTTCTTT	CASSFQGGSTEAFF
TRBJ2-2	15	many	-	TRBV20-1	TGCAGTGCTAGAGATTTCGGGAGTGGCACCGGGGAGCTGTTTTTT	CSARDFGSGTGELFF
TRBJ2-7	14	-	TRBD2	TRBV20-1	TGCAGTGCTAGAGCGGGAGGCAGTACCTACGAGCAGTACTTC	CSARAGGSTYEQYF
TRBJ1-1	20	many	TRBD1	TRBV18	TGTGCCAGCTCACCAGGACTTCGCGGGACAGGGGGTTCTATGAACACTGAAGCTTTCTTT	CASSPGLRGTGGSMNTEAFF
TRBJ2-1	15	-	TRBD2	TRBV15	TGTGCCACCAGCAAAACTAGCGGTGCATACAATGAGCAGTTCTTC	CATSKTSGAYNEQFF
TRBJ2-7	14	-	-	TRBV28	TGTGCCAGCAGGCTACGGGGGGCAGGGTACGAGCAGTACTTC	CASRLRGAGYEQYF
TRBJ2-7	15	many	TRBD2	TRBV20-1	TGCAGTGCTAGCGACCTTGGACTAGCGGGGTACGAGCAGTACTTC	CSASDLGLAGYEQYF
TRBJ2-6	15	-	-	TRBV5-1	TGCGCCAGCAGCTGGGAAACGGCGGGGGCCAACGTCCTGACTTTC	CASSWETAGANVLTF
TRBJ1-2	14	few	-	TRBV12-3/TRBV12-4	TGTGCCAGCAGCCGAGGAGGGATGAACTATGGCTACACCTTC	CASSRGGMNYGYTF
TRBJ2-5	13	few	TRBD1	TRBV5-1	TGCGCCAGCTCGACAGGGGGTCGGGAGACCCAGTACTTC	CASSTGGRETQYF
TRBJ2-2	11	few	-	TRBV5-6	TGTGCCAGCAGCTTACACGGGGAGCTGTTTTTT	CASSLHGELFF
TRBJ2-1	13	-	TRBD1	TRBV20-1	TGCAGTGTTCAGGGGGCCCCATACAATGAGCAGTTCTTC	CSVQGAPYNEQFF
TRBJ2-7	10	many	-	TRBV20-1	TGCAGTGCTACCAATAGGGAGCAGTACTTC	CSATNREQYF
TRBJ2-7	14	-	TRBD2	TRBV5-1	TGCGCCAGCAGCCCGCGGCGGGAGGGTGGAGAGCAGTACTTC	CASSPRREGGEQYF
TRBJ2-5	13	many	-	TRBV5-1	TGCGCCAGCTATACTAGGGGGCAAGAGACCCAGTACTTC	CASYTRGQETQYF
TRBJ2-2	13	many	TRBD1	TRBV2	TGTGCCAGCACCTCAGGGGGCACCGGGGAGCTGTTTTTT	CASTSGGTGELFF